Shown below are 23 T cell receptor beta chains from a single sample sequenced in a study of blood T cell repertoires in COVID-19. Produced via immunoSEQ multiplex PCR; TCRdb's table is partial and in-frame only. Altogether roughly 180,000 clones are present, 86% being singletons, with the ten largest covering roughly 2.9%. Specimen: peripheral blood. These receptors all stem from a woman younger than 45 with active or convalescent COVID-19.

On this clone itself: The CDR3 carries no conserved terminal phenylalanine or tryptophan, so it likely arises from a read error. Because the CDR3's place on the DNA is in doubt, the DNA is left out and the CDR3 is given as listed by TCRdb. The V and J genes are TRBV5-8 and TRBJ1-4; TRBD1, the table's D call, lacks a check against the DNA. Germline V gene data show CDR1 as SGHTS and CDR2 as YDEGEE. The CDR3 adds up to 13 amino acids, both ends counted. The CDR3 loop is CASSLLDREGRLG.

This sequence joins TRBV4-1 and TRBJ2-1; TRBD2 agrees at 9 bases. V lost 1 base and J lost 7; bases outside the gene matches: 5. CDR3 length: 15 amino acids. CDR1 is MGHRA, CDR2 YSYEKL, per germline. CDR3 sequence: CASSQGLAAGNEQFF. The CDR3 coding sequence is TGCGCCAGCAGCCAAGGACTAGCGGCGGGGAATGAGCAGTTCTTC.

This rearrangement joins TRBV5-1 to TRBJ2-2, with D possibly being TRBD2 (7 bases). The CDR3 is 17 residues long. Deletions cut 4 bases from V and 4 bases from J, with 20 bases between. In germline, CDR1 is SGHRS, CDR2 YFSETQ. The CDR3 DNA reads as TGCGCCAGCAGCCCCAAGGGGGAGGGCCAGGGCACCGGGGAGCTGTTTTTT. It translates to CASSPKGEGQGTGELFF.

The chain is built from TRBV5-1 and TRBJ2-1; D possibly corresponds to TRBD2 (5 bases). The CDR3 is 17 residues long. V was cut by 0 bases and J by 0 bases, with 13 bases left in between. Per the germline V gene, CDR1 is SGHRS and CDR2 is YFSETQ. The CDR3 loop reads CASSLGREAHSYNEQFF. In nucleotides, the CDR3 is TGCGCCAGCAGCTTGGGTCGGGAAGCGCACTCCTACAATGAGCAGTTCTTC.

In DNA, the CDR3 is TGTGCCAGCAGCCCGAGTGCAGCGTCCTACGAGCAGTACTTC. Translated: CASSPSAASYEQYF. The gene calls are TRBV9 and TRBJ2-7; no clear D. This CDR3 has 14 residues. Trimming stripped 4 bases from V and 1 base from J, with 12 bases between. Germline V gene sequence: CDR1 SGDLS, CDR2 YYNGEE.

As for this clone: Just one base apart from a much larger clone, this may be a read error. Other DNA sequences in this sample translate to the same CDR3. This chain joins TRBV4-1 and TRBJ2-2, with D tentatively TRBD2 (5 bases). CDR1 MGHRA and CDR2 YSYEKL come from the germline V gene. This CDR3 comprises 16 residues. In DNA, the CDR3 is TGCGCCAGCAGCCCGTCGGCTAGCTCGAACACCGGGGAGCTATTTTTT. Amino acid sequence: CASSPSASSNTGELFF.

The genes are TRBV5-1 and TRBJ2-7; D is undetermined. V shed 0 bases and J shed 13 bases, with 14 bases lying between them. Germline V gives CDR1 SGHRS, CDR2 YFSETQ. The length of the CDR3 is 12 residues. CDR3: CASSLEVGSLYF. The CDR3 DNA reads TGCGCCAGCAGCTTGGAGGTGGGCTCCCTCTACTTC. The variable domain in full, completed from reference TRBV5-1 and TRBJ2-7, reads KAGVTQTPRYLIKTRGQQVTLSCSPISGHRSVSWYQQTPGQGLQFLFEYFSETQRNKGNFPGRFSGRQFSNSRSEMNVSTLELGDSALYLCASSLEVGSLYFGPGTRLTVT.

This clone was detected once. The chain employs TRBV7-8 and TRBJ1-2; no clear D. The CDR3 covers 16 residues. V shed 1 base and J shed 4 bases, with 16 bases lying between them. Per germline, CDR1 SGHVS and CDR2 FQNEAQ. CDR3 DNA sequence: TGTGCCAGCAGCTTAGATTCAAGGACTGTAGTCTATGGCTACACCTTC. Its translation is CASSLDSRTVVYGYTF.

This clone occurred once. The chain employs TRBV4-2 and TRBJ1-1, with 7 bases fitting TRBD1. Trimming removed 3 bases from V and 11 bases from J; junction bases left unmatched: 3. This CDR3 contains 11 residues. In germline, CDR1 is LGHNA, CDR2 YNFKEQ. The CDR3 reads CASSHDRDAFF. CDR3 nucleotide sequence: TGTGCCAGCAGCCACGACAGGGACGCTTTCTTT.

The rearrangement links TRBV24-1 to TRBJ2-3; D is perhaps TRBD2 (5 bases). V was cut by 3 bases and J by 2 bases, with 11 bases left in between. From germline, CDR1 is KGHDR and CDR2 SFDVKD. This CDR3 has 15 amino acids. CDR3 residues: CATSDTSYLTDTQYF. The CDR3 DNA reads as TGTGCCACCAGTGATACTAGTTATCTCACAGATACGCAGTATTTT.

CDR3 bases: TGTGCCAGCAGCAAAGCGCACAGGACCAGGTCCTACGAGCAGTACTTC. It is translated as CASSKAHRTRSYEQYF. The V call is TRBV21-1, the J call TRBJ2-7; the table's D call, TRBD1, was not checked against the DNA. TRBV21-1 represents a pseudogene. The CDR3 contains 16 residues.

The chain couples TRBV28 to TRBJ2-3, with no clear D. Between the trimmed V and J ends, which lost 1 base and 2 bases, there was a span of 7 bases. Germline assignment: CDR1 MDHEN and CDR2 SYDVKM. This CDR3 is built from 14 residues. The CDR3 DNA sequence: TGTGCCAGCAGTTTATCAGCGAACACAGATACGCAGTATTTT. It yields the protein CASSLSANTDTQYF. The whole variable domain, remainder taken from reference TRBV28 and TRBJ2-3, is DVKVTQSSRYLVKRTGEKVFLECVQDMDHENMFWYRQDPGLGLRLIYFSYDVKMKEKGDIPEGYSVSREKKERFSLILESASTNQTSMYLCASSLSANTDTQYFGPGTRLTVL.

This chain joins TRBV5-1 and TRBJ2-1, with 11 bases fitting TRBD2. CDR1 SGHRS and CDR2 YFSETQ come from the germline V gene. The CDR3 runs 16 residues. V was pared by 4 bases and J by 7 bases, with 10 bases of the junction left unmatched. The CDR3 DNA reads TGCGCCAGCAGCGCCATAGCGGGAGGGCCCTCGAATGAGCAGTTCTTC. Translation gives CASSAIAGGPSNEQFF.

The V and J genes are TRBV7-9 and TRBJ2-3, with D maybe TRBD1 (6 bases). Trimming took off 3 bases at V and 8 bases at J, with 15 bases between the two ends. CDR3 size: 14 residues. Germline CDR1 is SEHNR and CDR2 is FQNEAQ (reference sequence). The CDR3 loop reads CASSFNRARGTQYF. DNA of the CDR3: TGTGCCAGCAGCTTCAACAGGGCTCGGGGTACGCAGTATTTT.

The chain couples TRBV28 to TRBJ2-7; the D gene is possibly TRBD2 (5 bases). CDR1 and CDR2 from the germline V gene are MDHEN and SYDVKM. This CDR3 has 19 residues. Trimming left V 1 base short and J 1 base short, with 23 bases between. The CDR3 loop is CASSLYQEGGLHISYEQYF. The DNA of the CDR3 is TGTGCCAGCAGTTTATACCAAGAGGGTGGATTACATATATCCTACGAGCAGTACTTC.

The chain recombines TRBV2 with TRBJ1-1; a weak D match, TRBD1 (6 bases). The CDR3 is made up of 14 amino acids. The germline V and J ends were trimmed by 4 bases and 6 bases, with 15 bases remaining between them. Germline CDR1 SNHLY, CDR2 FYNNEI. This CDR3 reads CASSGSGVFSEAFF. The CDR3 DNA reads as TGTGCCAGCAGTGGCTCAGGGGTATTTTCTGAAGCTTTCTTT.

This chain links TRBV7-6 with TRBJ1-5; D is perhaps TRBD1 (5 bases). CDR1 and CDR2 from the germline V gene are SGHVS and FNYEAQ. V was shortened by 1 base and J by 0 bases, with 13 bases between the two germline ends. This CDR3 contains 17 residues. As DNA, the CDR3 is TGTGCCAGCAGCTTAGGTCATGGGGCGAATAGCAATCAGCCCCAGCATTTT. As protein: CASSLGHGANSNQPQHF.

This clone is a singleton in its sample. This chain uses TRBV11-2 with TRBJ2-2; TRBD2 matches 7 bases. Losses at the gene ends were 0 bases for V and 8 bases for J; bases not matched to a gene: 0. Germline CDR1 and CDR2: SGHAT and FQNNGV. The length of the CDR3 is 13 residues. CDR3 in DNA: TGTGCCAGCAGCTTAGAAGCGGGAGGGGAGCTGTTTTTT. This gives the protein CASSLEAGGELFF.

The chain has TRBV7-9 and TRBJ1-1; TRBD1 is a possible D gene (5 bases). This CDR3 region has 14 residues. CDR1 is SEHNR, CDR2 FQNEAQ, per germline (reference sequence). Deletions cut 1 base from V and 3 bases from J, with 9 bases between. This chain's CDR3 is CASSLVQEYTEAFF. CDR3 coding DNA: TGTGCCAGCAGCTTAGTACAGGAGTACACTGAAGCTTTCTTT.

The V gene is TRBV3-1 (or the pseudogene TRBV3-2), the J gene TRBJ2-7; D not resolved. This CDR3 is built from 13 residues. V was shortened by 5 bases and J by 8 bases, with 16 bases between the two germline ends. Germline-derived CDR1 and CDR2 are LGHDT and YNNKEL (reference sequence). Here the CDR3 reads CASSGDEDGKQYF. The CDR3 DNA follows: TGTGCCAGCAGCGGCGATGAGGATGGCAAGCAGTACTTC.

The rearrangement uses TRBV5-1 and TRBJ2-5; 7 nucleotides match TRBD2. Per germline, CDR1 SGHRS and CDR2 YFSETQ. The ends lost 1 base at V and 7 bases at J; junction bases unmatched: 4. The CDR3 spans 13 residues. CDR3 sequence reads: CASSLRGVGTQYF. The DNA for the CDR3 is TGCGCCAGCAGCTTGCGGGGGGTCGGGACCCAGTACTTC.

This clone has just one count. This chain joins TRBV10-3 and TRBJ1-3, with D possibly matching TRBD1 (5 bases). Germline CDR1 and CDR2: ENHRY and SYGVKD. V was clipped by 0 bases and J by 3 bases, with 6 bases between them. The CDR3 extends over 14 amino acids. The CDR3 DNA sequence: TGTGCCATCAGTGAGTCAGGGGTTGGAAACACCATATATTTT. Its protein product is CAISESGVGNTIYF.

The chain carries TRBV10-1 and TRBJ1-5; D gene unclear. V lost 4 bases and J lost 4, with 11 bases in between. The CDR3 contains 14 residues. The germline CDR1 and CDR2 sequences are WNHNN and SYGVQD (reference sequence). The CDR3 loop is CASSVSGPNQPQHF. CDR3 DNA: TGCGCCAGCAGTGTCTCAGGCCCGAATCAGCCCCAGCATTTT.